The rows below give T cell receptor beta chains drawn from one sample of a study of technical replicates of blood from several donors. Sequencing was performed with immunoSEQ multiplex PCR; in TCRdb, only in-frame clones are kept and a portion is missing. The sample consists of about 56,000 clones, 90% to 95% of them appearing once. The sequenced sample consisted of PBMCs. The source of these receptors is a human donor in good health. Some clones in this sample may be carry-over from other donors' samples. The CDR3 runs from the conserved cysteine through the conserved F or W. The order of the fields is clone size, V gene, J gene, D gene, CDR3 DNA, CDR3 protein. D genes are given only for firm matches. Expanded clones get a size class; other rows say once, few or many, or leave the size out.

clone_size: -; v_call: TRBV5-6; j_call: TRBJ2-5; d_call: -; cdr3_nt: TGTGCCAGCAGCGTATCAGAGACCCAGTACTTC; cdr3_aa: CASSVSETQYF
clone_size: -; v_call: TRBV9; j_call: TRBJ2-5; d_call: -; cdr3_nt: TGTGCCAGCAGCGTAGGTTCTAGCCAAGAGACCCAGTACTTC; cdr3_aa: CASSVGSSQETQYF
clone_size: -; v_call: TRBV9; j_call: TRBJ2-7; d_call: TRBD2; cdr3_nt: TGTGCCAGCAGCACTAGCGGGGGGAGCTACGAGCAGTACTTC; cdr3_aa: CASSTSGGSYEQYF
clone_size: once; v_call: TRBV19; j_call: TRBJ1-4; d_call: -; cdr3_nt: TGTGCCAGCCGGAGGGCTAATGAAAAACTGTTTTTT; cdr3_aa: CASRRANEKLFF
clone_size: -; v_call: TRBV23-1; j_call: TRBJ2-5; d_call: -; cdr3_nt: TGCGCCAGCAGTCTACAAGAGACCCAGTACTTC; cdr3_aa: CASSLQETQYF
clone_size: -; v_call: TRBV5-1; j_call: TRBJ1-2; d_call: -; cdr3_nt: TGCGCCAGCAGCACCGATGACACTGTCTATGGCTACACCTTC; cdr3_aa: CASSTDDTVYGYTF
clone_size: -; v_call: TRBV9; j_call: TRBJ2-2; d_call: TRBD2; cdr3_nt: TGTGCCAGCAGCGTAGGCCTAGCGGGGAACACCCGTATCCCCGGGGAGCTGTTTTTT; cdr3_aa: CASSVGLAGNTRIPGELFF
clone_size: -; v_call: TRBV20-1; j_call: TRBJ2-7; d_call: -; cdr3_nt: TGCAGTGCTCGACTGGAATACGAGCAGTACTTC; cdr3_aa: CSARLEYEQYF
clone_size: -; v_call: TRBV7-9; j_call: TRBJ2-7; d_call: -; cdr3_nt: TGTGCCAGCAGCTTAGCAGGGGCTTCTGAGGTCGACGAGCAGTACTTC; cdr3_aa: CASSLAGASEVDEQYF
clone_size: -; v_call: TRBV7-9; j_call: TRBJ1-5; d_call: TRBD1; cdr3_nt: TGTGCCAGCAGCCCAGGGGGTTTGTGGGGAGGCAATCAGCCCCAGCATTTT; cdr3_aa: CASSPGGLWGGNQPQHF
clone_size: once; v_call: TRBV5-4; j_call: TRBJ1-1; d_call: TRBD1; cdr3_nt: TGTGCCAGCAGTGGACAGGGGGCGCACGCTGAAGCTTTCTTT; cdr3_aa: CASSGQGAHAEAFF
clone_size: -; v_call: TRBV7-2; j_call: TRBJ1-2; d_call: -; cdr3_nt: TGTGCCAGCAGCCCATACCTAGGGGGTAACTATGGCTACACCTTC; cdr3_aa: CASSPYLGGNYGYTF
clone_size: -; v_call: TRBV4-1; j_call: TRBJ1-2; d_call: TRBD1; cdr3_nt: TGCGCCAGCAGCCAAGGACCAGGGGGCGCAAGCTATGGCTACACCTTC; cdr3_aa: CASSQGPGGASYGYTF
clone_size: -; v_call: TRBV7-7; j_call: TRBJ2-5; d_call: -; cdr3_nt: TGTGCCAGCAGCTCCAGGACAGAAGAGACCCAGTACTTC; cdr3_aa: CASSSRTEETQYF
clone_size: -; v_call: TRBV5-5; j_call: TRBJ2-5; d_call: -; cdr3_nt: TGTGCCAGCAGCCCGGTGGAGCAGGACAAGGGTTACTTC; cdr3_aa: CASSPVEQDKGYF
clone_size: -; v_call: TRBV10-3; j_call: TRBJ1-3; d_call: -; cdr3_nt: TGTGCCATCAGAGAGGGCCTGGGAAACACCATATATTTT; cdr3_aa: CAIREGLGNTIYF
clone_size: -; v_call: TRBV5-1; j_call: TRBJ2-6; d_call: TRBD1; cdr3_nt: TGCGCCAGCAGCAGGGGACCGGGACAGGTCTCTGGGGCCAACGTCCTGACTTTC; cdr3_aa: CASSRGPGQVSGANVLTF
clone_size: -; v_call: TRBV7-8; j_call: TRBJ2-2; d_call: -; cdr3_nt: TGTGCCAGCAGCTTAGGAGGTGGGACCGGGGAGCTGTTTTTT; cdr3_aa: CASSLGGGTGELFF
clone_size: -; v_call: TRBV18; j_call: TRBJ1-6; d_call: TRBD1; cdr3_nt: TGTGCCAGCTCAGACCCGGGACAGGGGATTTCACCCCTCCACTTT; cdr3_aa: CASSDPGQGISPLHF
clone_size: -; v_call: TRBV7-2; j_call: TRBJ2-3; d_call: TRBD1; cdr3_nt: TGTGCCAGCAGCTTGGGACAGATCAAAACTCGCACAGATACGCAGTATTTT; cdr3_aa: CASSLGQIKTRTDTQYF
clone_size: -; v_call: TRBV5-1; j_call: TRBJ1-1; d_call: TRBD1; cdr3_nt: TGCGCCAGCAGCTCGGGAGGGGGCTACACTGAAGCTTTCTTT; cdr3_aa: CASSSGGGYTEAFF
clone_size: once; v_call: TRBV5-6; j_call: TRBJ1-2; d_call: -; cdr3_nt: TGTGCCAGCAGCTTGGATGGAGGGAACTATGGCTACACCTTC; cdr3_aa: CASSLDGGNYGYTF
clone_size: -; v_call: TRBV4-3; j_call: TRBJ2-2; d_call: -; cdr3_nt: TGCGCCAGCAGCCAAGGGGTTTCACCCCTGAGGACCGGGGAGCTGTTTTTT; cdr3_aa: CASSQGVSPLRTGELFF
clone_size: -; v_call: TRBV5-1; j_call: TRBJ1-2; d_call: TRBD1; cdr3_nt: TGCGCCAGCAGCTTGGGACCTTCAGACAGGGCCCGGGGAGCTAACTATGGCTACACCTTC; cdr3_aa: CASSLGPSDRARGANYGYTF
clone_size: -; v_call: TRBV4-2; j_call: TRBJ1-1; d_call: -; cdr3_nt: TGTGCCAGCAGCCAAGGAGAAGAAAGGAACACTGAAGCTTTCTTT; cdr3_aa: CASSQGEERNTEAFF
clone_size: -; v_call: TRBV6-5; j_call: TRBJ2-7; d_call: -; cdr3_nt: TGTGCCAGCAGCCAACGTCGAGGCGGGACCTACGAGCAGTACTTC; cdr3_aa: CASSQRRGGTYEQYF
clone_size: -; v_call: TRBV11-2; j_call: TRBJ2-3; d_call: TRBD2; cdr3_nt: TGTGCCAGCAGCTTGGCTAGCGGGAAAGATACGCAGTATTTT; cdr3_aa: CASSLASGKDTQYF
clone_size: -; v_call: TRBV2; j_call: TRBJ1-3; d_call: -; cdr3_nt: TGTGCCAGCAGTGATCGGGGCAGGGGATTTGGAAACACCATATATTTT; cdr3_aa: CASSDRGRGFGNTIYF
clone_size: -; v_call: TRBV9; j_call: TRBJ2-2; d_call: -; cdr3_nt: TGTGCCAGCAGCCCGGAGGCGGGCACCGGGGAGCTGTTTTTT; cdr3_aa: CASSPEAGTGELFF
clone_size: -; v_call: TRBV29-1; j_call: TRBJ2-1; d_call: TRBD2; cdr3_nt: TGCAGCGTTGAAGATCGGACTAGCGAAACATACAATGAGCAGTTCTTC; cdr3_aa: CSVEDRTSETYNEQFF
clone_size: -; v_call: TRBV5-6; j_call: TRBJ1-1; d_call: TRBD1; cdr3_nt: TGTGCCAGCAGCCCTGCAGGACAGGGGTATACTGAAGCTTTCTTT; cdr3_aa: CASSPAGQGYTEAFF
clone_size: -; v_call: TRBV5-4; j_call: TRBJ2-7; d_call: TRBD2; cdr3_nt: TGTGCCAGCAGCGTTGGGACTAGCGGGAGTTACGAGCAGTACTTC; cdr3_aa: CASSVGTSGSYEQYF
clone_size: -; v_call: TRBV12-5; j_call: TRBJ2-3; d_call: -; cdr3_nt: TGTGCTAGCCTCGGGGCGGGGAGAACAGATACGCAGTATTTT; cdr3_aa: CASLGAGRTDTQYF
clone_size: -; v_call: TRBV28; j_call: TRBJ2-7; d_call: TRBD2; cdr3_nt: TGTGCCACCGGACCGGGACTAGCGGGTTACGAGCAGTACTTC; cdr3_aa: CATGPGLAGYEQYF